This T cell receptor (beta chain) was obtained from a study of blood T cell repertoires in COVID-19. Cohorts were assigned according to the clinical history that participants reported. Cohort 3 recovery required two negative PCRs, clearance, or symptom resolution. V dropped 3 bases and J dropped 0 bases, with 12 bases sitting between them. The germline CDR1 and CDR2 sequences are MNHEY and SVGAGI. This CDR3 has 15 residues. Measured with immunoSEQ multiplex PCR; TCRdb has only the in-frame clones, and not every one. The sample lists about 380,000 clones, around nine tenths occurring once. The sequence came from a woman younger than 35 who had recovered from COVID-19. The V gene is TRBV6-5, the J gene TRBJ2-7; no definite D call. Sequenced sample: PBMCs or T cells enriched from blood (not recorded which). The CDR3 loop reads CASSYEQTSSYEQYF. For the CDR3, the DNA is TGTGCCAGCAGTTATGAACAGACGAGCTCCTACGAGCAGTACTTC.